The rows below give T cell receptor beta chains drawn from one sample of a study of T cell responses to AZD1222 COVID-19 vaccine. The method was immunoSEQ multiplex PCR; TCRdb's version includes in-frame clones alone and lacks a portion of them. The sample contains some 90,000 clones, around nine tenths of which appear only once. The source material was peripheral blood, sampled on day 0 of AZD1222 vaccination. The source is an adult in good health. Each CDR3 is given with its conserved first and last residue. The D gene is left open where the match is weak. Clone size is shown for a subset of rows, as once, few, many or a class of expanded clone.

j_gene	d_gene	abundance	v_gene	CDR3nt	CDR3aa
TRBJ1-2	.	.	TRBV29-1	TGCAGCGTTGGCATCGGGACATTGGGCTACACCTTC	CSVGIGTLGYTF
TRBJ2-1	TRBD2	.	TRBV11-3	TGTGCCAGCAGCTCTAGCGGGACGGGGATGGGATACAATGAGCAGTTCTTC	CASSSSGTGMGYNEQFF
TRBJ2-5	TRBD2	.	TRBV11-2	TGTGCCAGCAGCTTAGAAAAACTAGCGGGACGGGAGACCCAGTACTTC	CASSLEKLAGRETQYF
TRBJ1-6	.	.	TRBV19	TGTGCCAGTAGGGGGACGGAAATCAGCTCCTATAATTCACCCCTCCACTTT	CASRGTEISSYNSPLHF
TRBJ2-7	.	.	TRBV3-1/TRBV3-2	TGTGCCAGCAGCCCTACAGGACTTTACTACGAGCAGTACTTC	CASSPTGLYYEQYF
TRBJ1-1	.	.	TRBV5-1	TGCGCCAGTCGCAGGGTATTAGAGGGCACTGAAGCTTTCTTT	CASRRVLEGTEAFF
TRBJ1-2	.	.	TRBV19	TGTGCCAGTAGTCCAGGGGACTATGGCTACACCTTC	CASSPGDYGYTF
TRBJ1-1	.	.	TRBV5-1	TGCGCCAGCAGCTACGGGGCGGACACTGAAGCTTTCTTT	CASSYGADTEAFF
TRBJ2-6	TRBD2	.	TRBV4-2	TGTGCCAGCAGCCAAGTGGGGTTAGCGGGAGCTGGGGCCAACGTCCTGACTTTC	CASSQVGLAGAGANVLTF
TRBJ1-6	.	.	TRBV12-5	TGTGCTAGTGGTTGGATCGATAATTCACCCCTCCACTTT	CASGWIDNSPLHF
TRBJ2-7	TRBD1	.	TRBV7-9	TGTGCCAGCAGCTCCGAACAGGGGGCAGTAAGGGAGCAGTACTTC	CASSSEQGAVREQYF
TRBJ2-7	TRBD2	.	TRBV30	TGTGCCTGGAGTGCTGGGACTAGCGGGAGGCTCTCCTACGAGCAGTACTTC	CAWSAGTSGRLSYEQYF
TRBJ1-2	TRBD1	.	TRBV19	TGTGCCAGTAGTATACCCCACAGGGGACTTGGCTACACCTTC	CASSIPHRGLGYTF
TRBJ2-7	TRBD1	.	TRBV19	TGTGCCAGTTCGAGACAGGGAAGCACCTACGAGCAGTACTTC	CASSRQGSTYEQYF
TRBJ2-3	.	.	TRBV29-1	TGCAGCGTTGAAGAAACCGGCAGGGAATGGGAAGATACGCAGTATTTT	CSVEETGREWEDTQYF
TRBJ1-5	.	.	TRBV6-5	TGTGCCAGCATGGGGGCCGTCAATCAGCCCCAGCATTTT	CASMGAVNQPQHF
TRBJ1-3	.	once	TRBV4-1	TGCGCCAGCAGCCAAGAGCCGGTGACGGGAGGGGGTCCTGGAAACACCATATATTTT	CASSQEPVTGGGPGNTIYF
TRBJ1-5	.	.	TRBV7-2	TGTGCCAGCAGCTTATCGGGGAATCAGCCCCAGCATTTT	CASSLSGNQPQHF
TRBJ2-2	.	few	TRBV10-2	TGCGCCAGTGACTCAGGGTATGGCACCGGGGAGCTGTTTTTT	CASDSGYGTGELFF
TRBJ1-1	.	.	TRBV6-5	TGTGCCACCCTGGGGAACACTGAAGCTTTCTTT	CATLGNTEAFF
TRBJ1-1	TRBD1	once	TRBV7-2	TGTGCCAGCAGCCGGACAGGGGGTATGGGGAACACTGAAGCTTTCTTT	CASSRTGGMGNTEAFF
TRBJ2-5	.	.	TRBV6-5	TGTGCCAGCAGTTACCCCCAGGAAGAGACCCAGTACTTC	CASSYPQEETQYF
TRBJ1-6	.	.	TRBV5-1	TGCGCCAGCAGCTTGGGAGGGGTGAATAATTCACCCCTCCACTTT	CASSLGGVNNSPLHF
TRBJ2-1	TRBD1	once	TRBV7-6	TGTGCCAGCAGCTTGAGGGGACAGGGGTACAATGAGCAGTTCTTC	CASSLRGQGYNEQFF
TRBJ1-5	TRBD1	.	TRBV30	TGTGCCTGGAGTGTCGGACAGGGCGGGAGCAATCAGCCCCAGCATTTT	CAWSVGQGGSNQPQHF
TRBJ1-1	TRBD1	.	TRBV6-4	TGTGCCAGCAGTGAACAGGGGGGAAACACTGAAGCTTTCTTT	CASSEQGGNTEAFF
TRBJ1-3	.	.	TRBV5-8	TGTGCCAGCAGCTTGGGCTTTGGTAGGGGGACAACTGGAAACACCATATATTTT	CASSLGFGRGTTGNTIYF
TRBJ1-2	.	few	TRBV6-4	TGTGCCAGCAGTGCCGGAAGCGGCTACACCTTC	CASSAGSGYTF
TRBJ2-2	.	once	TRBV18	TGTGCCAGCTCGCCCGGGACGGGTAGGGAGCTGTTTTTT	CASSPGTGRELFF
TRBJ1-4	.	.	TRBV12-3/TRBV12-4	TGTGCCAGCAGTTTGCGGGGTGAAAAACTGTTTTTT	CASSLRGEKLFF
TRBJ1-5	.	.	TRBV27	TGTGCCAGCAGTCCCCGGACAGTTAGCAATCAGCCCCAGCATTTT	CASSPRTVSNQPQHF
TRBJ1-4	.	.	TRBV18	TGTGCCAGCTCCGGGGATCGATCAATTGGTGAAAAACTGTTTTTT	CASSGDRSIGEKLFF
TRBJ1-3	TRBD1	.	TRBV19	TGTGCCAGTAGCCAAACAGGGGCTGGAAACACCATATATTTT	CASSQTGAGNTIYF
TRBJ2-7	.	.	TRBV7-8	TGTGCCAGCAGCTGGGTGGGACTTCAATGGGGCGAGCAGTACTTC	CASSWVGLQWGEQYF
TRBJ2-7	.	.	TRBV7-2	TGTGCCAGCAGCGCCAGGGTAAACAGGTACAGCTCCTACGAGCAGTACTTC	CASSARVNRYSSYEQYF
TRBJ1-1	.	.	TRBV19	TGTGCCAGTAGGGACCTTATGAACACTGAAGCTTTCTTT	CASRDLMNTEAFF
TRBJ1-2	.	.	TRBV6-6	TGTGCCAGCAGTCGCAATCAAGGGGCGAAGGGCTACACCTTC	CASSRNQGAKGYTF